This record covers a single T cell receptor (beta chain). Its target is not known. The data were taken from a study of OX40 agonist ivuxolimab in advanced cancers. In the study overall: Patients achieving partial responses numbered three: one hepatocellular carcinoma case and two cutaneous melanoma cases.

V dropped 6 bases and J dropped 3; count of bases not matched to a gene: 7. This CDR3 spans 15 amino acids. CDR1 and CDR2 from the germline V gene are LNHDA and SQIVND (reference sequence). Sequenced by immunoSEQ multiplex PCR; TCRdb stores in-frame clones only, minus some. This table has roughly 40,000 clones, approximately 80% appearing once. Overall study results and limits: Clonal expansion by week 6 occurred in CD4+ and CD8+ blood T cells (at 0.1 to 3.0 mg/kg). The study found that CD8+ T cells averaged more expanded clones than CD4+.

The sequenced sample was CD4+ or CD8+ T cells sorted from blood, obtained in a trial of the OX40 agonist ivuxolimab. The clonotype was recovered from an adult with an advanced solid tumor such as melanoma, head and neck, liver or kidney cancer. This chain connects TRBV19 to TRBJ1-4; 7 positions match TRBD1. CDR3 sequence reads: CASRQRTGSNEKLFF. The CDR3 DNA sequence: TGTGCCAGTAGGCAACGGACAGGTTCTAATGAAAAACTGTTTTTT. Variable domain in full (rest from reference TRBV19 and TRBJ1-4): DGGITQSPKYLFRKEGQNVTLSCEQNLNHDAMYWYRQDPGQGLRLIYYSQIVNDFQKGDIAEGYSVSREKKESFPLTVTSAQKNPTAFYLCASRQRTGSNEKLFFGSGTQLSVL.